The 8 T cell receptor beta chains below come from one sample, sequenced in a study of radiation and T cells in renal cell carcinoma. Profiled with immunoSEQ multiplex PCR; TCRdb holds only in-frame clones, not every one. Of about 140,000 clones listed, roughly 85% are singletons. Time point defined: baseline pretreatment blood. Treatment of the sample: 15 Gy SBRT to primary tumor, nephrectomy 4 weeks later. The specimen was blood, collected from a patient whose treatment included radiotherapy and nephrectomy. Every receptor here comes from a woman aged 45 to 65 with renal cell carcinoma.

The gene calls are TRBV5-5 and TRBJ2-7; TRBD1 matches 10 bases. Germline values: CDR1 SGHKS, CDR2 YYEKEE (reference sequence). The CDR3 covers 15 residues. V gave up 4 bases and J gave up 5 bases; unmatched junction bases: 9. The CDR3 DNA reads as TGTGCCAGCAGCACGCCGGGGACAGGGGTCCACGAGCAGTACTTC. Encoded protein: CASSTPGTGVHEQYF.

This chain links TRBV7-2 with TRBJ2-1, with 9 nucleotides matching TRBD2. Germline loops: CDR1 SGHTA, CDR2 FQGNSA. The CDR3 is 16 residues long. V gave up 4 bases and J gave up 8 bases; unmatched junction bases: 12. The CDR3 here is CASSYRPAGGVYEQFF. The CDR3 bases are TGTGCCAGCAGCTACCGCCCAGCGGGAGGTGTCTATGAGCAGTTCTTC.

This chain links TRBV7-9 with TRBJ2-2; D remains ambiguous. CDR3 length equals 14 residues. V was shortened by 7 bases and J by 2 bases, with 11 bases between the two germline ends. Germline-derived CDR1 and CDR2 are SEHNR and FQNEAQ (reference sequence). DNA of the CDR3: TGTGCCAGCACCCCTCAAAGCAACACCGGGGAGCTGTTTTTT. It translates to CASTPQSNTGELFF.

This chain links TRBV7-2 with TRBJ2-3, with D hard to call. Trimming left V 2 bases short and J 1 base short, with 4 bases between. Germline assignment: CDR1 SGHTA and CDR2 FQGNSA. This CDR3 comprises 13 residues. The CDR3 DNA reads TGTGCCAGCAGCTTAAAGGGCACAGATACGCAGTATTTT. It yields the protein CASSLKGTDTQYF.

The chain is built from TRBV28 and TRBJ2-7; TRBD2 agrees at 13 bases. CDR3 size: 17 residues. Trimming cost V 8 bases and J 5 bases; bases outside gene matches: 15. Germline values: CDR1 MDHEN, CDR2 SYDVKM. This CDR3 reads CASAISRTSGSLDEQYF. The CDR3 DNA is TGTGCCAGCGCCATTAGCCGGACTAGCGGGAGCTTAGACGAGCAGTACTTC.

The chain recombines TRBV19 with TRBJ1-1; D ambiguous. The V gene's germline CDR1 is LNHDA and CDR2 SQIVND (reference sequence). The V end lost 6 bases, the J end lost 0 bases, and 8 bases lay between the germline ends. The CDR3 totals 13 residues. The CDR3: CASSPKVNTEAFF. DNA for the CDR3: TGTGCCAGTAGCCCGAAGGTGAACACTGAAGCTTTCTTT.

The V call is TRBV7-2, the J call TRBJ2-3, with D unresolved. Trimming took off 5 bases at V and 6 bases at J, with 12 bases between the two ends. The germline CDR1 and CDR2 sequences are SGHTA and FQGNSA. This CDR3 has 13 residues. CDR3: CASSQDPEDTQYF. DNA of the CDR3: TGTGCCAGCAGCCAAGACCCTGAGGATACGCAGTATTTT. The entire variable domain, with the rest obtained from reference TRBV7-2 and TRBJ2-3, is as follows: GAGVSQSPSNKVTEKGKDVELRCDPISGHTALYWYRQSLGQGLEFLIYFQGNSAPDKSGLPSDRFSAERTGGSVSTLTIQRTQQEDSAVYLCASSQDPEDTQYFGPGTRLTVL.

This rearrangement joins TRBV4-3 to TRBJ1-4, with 9 positions matching TRBD1. The CDR3 extends over 15 amino acids. Germline-derived CDR1 and CDR2 are LGHNA and YSLEER. The trim removed 4 bases at V and 3 bases at J, leaving 3 bases unmatched. CDR3 region: CASSRTGGPNEKLFF. In DNA form, the CDR3 reads TGCGCCAGCAGCCGCACAGGGGGCCCTAATGAAAAACTGTTTTTT.